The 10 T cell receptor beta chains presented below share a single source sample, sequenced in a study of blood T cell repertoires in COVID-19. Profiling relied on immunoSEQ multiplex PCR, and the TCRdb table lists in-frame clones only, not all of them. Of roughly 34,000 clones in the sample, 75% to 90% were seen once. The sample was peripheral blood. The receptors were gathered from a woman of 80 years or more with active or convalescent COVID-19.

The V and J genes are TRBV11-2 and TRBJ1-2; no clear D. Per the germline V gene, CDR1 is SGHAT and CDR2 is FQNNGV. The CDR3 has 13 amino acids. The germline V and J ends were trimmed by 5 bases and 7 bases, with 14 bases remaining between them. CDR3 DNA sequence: TGTGCCAGCAGCCCCCGTGGAGGAAGTGGCTACACCTTC. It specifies CASSPRGGSGYTF.

This CDR3 reads CASSQRYPSSGNTIYF. CDR3 nucleotide sequence: TGTGCCAGCAGCCAGAGGTATCCGAGCTCTGGAAACACCATATATTTT. The rearrangement links TRBV3-1 (or the pseudogene TRBV3-2) to TRBJ1-3; D not certain. V was cut by 3 bases and J by 0 bases, with 12 bases left in between. Germline CDR1 LGHDT, CDR2 YNNKEL (reference sequence). This CDR3 comprises 16 residues.

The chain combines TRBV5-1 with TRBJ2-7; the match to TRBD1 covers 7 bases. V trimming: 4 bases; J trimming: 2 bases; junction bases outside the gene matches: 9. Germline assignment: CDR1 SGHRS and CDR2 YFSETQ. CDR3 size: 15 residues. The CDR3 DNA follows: TGCGCCAGCAGCCTTGCCGGGACAGACACCTACGAGCAGTACTTC. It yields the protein CASSLAGTDTYEQYF. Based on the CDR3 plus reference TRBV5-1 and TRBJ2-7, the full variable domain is KAGVTQTPRYLIKTRGQQVTLSCSPISGHRSVSWYQQTPGQGLQFLFEYFSETQRNKGNFPGRFSGRQFSNSRSEMNVSTLELGDSALYLCASSLAGTDTYEQYFGPGTRLTVT.

CDR3 in amino acids: CATSREGQYNQPQHF. The CDR3, as DNA: TGTGCCACCAGCAGAGAGGGACAATACAATCAGCCCCAGCATTTT. The rearrangement uses TRBV15 and TRBJ1-5; perhaps TRBD1 as D (6 bases). Between the trimmed V and J ends, which lost 0 bases and 3 bases, there was a span of 9 bases. The CDR3 is 15 residues long. Germline V gives CDR1 LNHNV, CDR2 YYDKDF (reference sequence).

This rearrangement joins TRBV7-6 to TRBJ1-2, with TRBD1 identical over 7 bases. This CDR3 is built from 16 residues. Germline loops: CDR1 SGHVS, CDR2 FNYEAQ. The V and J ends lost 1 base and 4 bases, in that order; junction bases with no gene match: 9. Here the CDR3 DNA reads TGTGCCAGCAGCTTAGGGATCCCAGGGGGAGGCTATGGCTACACCTTC. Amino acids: CASSLGIPGGGYGYTF. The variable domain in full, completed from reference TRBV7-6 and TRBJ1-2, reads GAGVSQSPRYKVTKRGQDVALRCDPISGHVSLYWYRQALGQGPEFLTYFNYEAQQDKSGLPNDRFSAERPEGSISTLTIQRTEQRDSAMYRCASSLGIPGGGYGYTFGSGTRLTVV.

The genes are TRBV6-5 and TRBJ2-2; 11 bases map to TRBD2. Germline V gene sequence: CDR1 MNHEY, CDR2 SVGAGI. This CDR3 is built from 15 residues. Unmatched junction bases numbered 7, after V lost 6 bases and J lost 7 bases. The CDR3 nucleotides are TGTGCCAGCAGGATAGCGGGGGGGCTCGGCGGGGAGCTGTTTTTT. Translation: CASRIAGGLGGELFF.

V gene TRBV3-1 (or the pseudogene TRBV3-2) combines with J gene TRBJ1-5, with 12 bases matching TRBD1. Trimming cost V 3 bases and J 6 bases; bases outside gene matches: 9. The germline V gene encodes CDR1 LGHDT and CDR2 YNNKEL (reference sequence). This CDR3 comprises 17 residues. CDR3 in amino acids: CASSQGQGARATQPQHF. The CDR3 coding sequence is TGTGCCAGCAGCCAGGGACAGGGGGCGCGGGCTACTCAGCCCCAGCATTTT.

CDR3 DNA sequence: TGCAGTGCTAGTAGGGGGAATCTTAATCAGCCCCAGCATTTT. This encodes CSASRGNLNQPQHF. J is TRBJ1-5 and V is TRBV20-1; D may be TRBD1 (6 bases). CDR1 and CDR2 from the germline V gene are DFQATT and SNEGSKA (reference sequence). With 3 bases removed from V and 4 bases from J, the gap between germline ends came to 13 bases. The CDR3 runs to 14 residues.

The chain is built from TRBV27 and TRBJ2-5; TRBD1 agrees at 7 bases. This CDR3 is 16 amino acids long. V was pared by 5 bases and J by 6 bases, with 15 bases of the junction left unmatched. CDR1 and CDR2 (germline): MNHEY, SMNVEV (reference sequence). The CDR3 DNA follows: TGTGCCAGCAGTGCCCCACACGGGACAGCCATAAAGACCCAGTACTTC. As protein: CASSAPHGTAIKTQYF.

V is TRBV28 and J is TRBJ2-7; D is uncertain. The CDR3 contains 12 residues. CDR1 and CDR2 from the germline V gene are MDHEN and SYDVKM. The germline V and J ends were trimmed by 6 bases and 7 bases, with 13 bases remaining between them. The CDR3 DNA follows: TGTGCCAGCAGCCCCGACTCGAGAGAGCAGTACTTC. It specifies CASSPDSREQYF.